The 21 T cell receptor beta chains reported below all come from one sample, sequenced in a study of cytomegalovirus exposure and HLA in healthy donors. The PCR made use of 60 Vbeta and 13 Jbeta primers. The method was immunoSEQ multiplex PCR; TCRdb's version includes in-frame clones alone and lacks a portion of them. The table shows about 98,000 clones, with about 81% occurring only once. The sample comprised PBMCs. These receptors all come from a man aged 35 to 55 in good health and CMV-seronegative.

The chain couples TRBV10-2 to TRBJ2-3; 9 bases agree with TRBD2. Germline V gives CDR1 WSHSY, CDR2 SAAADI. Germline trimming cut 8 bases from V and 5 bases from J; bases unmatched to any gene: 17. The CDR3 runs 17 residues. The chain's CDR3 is CASLVDGLALQEDTQYF. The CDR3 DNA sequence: TGCGCCAGCTTAGTGGACGGACTAGCGTTACAGGAAGATACGCAGTATTTT.

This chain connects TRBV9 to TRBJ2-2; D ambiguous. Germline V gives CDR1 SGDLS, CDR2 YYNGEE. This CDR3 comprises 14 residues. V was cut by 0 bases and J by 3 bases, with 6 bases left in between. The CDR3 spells CASSVDSDTGELFF. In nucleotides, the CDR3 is TGTGCCAGCAGCGTAGATTCGGACACCGGGGAGCTGTTTTTT. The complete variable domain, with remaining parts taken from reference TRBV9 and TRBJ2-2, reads DSGVTQTPKHLITATGQRVTLRCSPRSGDLSVYWYQQSLDQGLQFLIQYYNGEERAKGNILERFSAQQFPDLHSELNLSSLELGDSALYFCASSVDSDTGELFFGEGSRLTVL.

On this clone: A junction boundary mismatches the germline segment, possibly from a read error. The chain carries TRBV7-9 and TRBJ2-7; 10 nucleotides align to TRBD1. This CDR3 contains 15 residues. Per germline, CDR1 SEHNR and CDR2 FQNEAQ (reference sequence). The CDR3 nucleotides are TGTTCCAGCAGCCCTGAGACAGGGGGCGTGTACGAGCAGTACTTC. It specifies CSSSPETGGVYEQYF.

This CDR3 is CASSVGQLPHNEQFF. The CDR3 DNA sequence: TGTGCCAGCAGCGTCGGACAGCTACCACACAATGAGCAGTTCTTC. The rearrangement joins TRBV9 to TRBJ2-1; tentative D call: TRBD1 (6 bases). V was cut by 2 bases and J by 5 bases, with 14 bases left in between. Germline lookup yields CDR1 SGDLS and CDR2 YYNGEE. This CDR3 spans 15 amino acids.

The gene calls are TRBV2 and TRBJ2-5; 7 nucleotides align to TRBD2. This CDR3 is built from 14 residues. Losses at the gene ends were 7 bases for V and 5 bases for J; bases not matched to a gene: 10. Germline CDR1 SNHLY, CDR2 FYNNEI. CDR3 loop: CASNPRASGETQYF. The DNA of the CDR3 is TGTGCCAGCAATCCACGGGCTAGCGGTGAGACCCAGTACTTC.

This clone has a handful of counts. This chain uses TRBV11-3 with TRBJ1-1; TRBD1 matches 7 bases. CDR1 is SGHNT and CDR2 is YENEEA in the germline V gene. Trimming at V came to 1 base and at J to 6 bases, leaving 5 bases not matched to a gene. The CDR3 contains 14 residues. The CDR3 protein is CASSLGLTGAEAFF. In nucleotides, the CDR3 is TGTGCCAGCAGCTTAGGCCTAACAGGGGCTGAAGCTTTCTTT.

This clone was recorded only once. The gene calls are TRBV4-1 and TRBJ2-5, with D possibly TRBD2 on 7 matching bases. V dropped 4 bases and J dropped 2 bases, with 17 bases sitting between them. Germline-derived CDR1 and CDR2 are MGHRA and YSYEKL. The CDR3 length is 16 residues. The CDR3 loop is CASSPALGGAQETQYF. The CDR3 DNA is TGCGCCAGCAGCCCCGCGTTGGGGGGGGCACAAGAGACCCAGTACTTC.

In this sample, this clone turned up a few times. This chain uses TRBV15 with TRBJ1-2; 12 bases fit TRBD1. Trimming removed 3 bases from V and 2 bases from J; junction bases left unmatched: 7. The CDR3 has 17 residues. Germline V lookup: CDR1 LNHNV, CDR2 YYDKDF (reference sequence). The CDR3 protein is CATSSLRDRGRNYGYTF. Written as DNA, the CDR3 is TGTGCCACCAGCAGCCTCCGGGACAGGGGGCGCAACTATGGCTACACCTTC.

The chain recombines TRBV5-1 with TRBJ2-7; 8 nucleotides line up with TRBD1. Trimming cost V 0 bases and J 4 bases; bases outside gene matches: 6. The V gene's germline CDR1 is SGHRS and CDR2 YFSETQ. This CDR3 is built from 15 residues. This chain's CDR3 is CASSLDGTGSYEQYF. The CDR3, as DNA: TGCGCCAGCAGCTTGGACGGGACAGGATCTTACGAGCAGTACTTC.

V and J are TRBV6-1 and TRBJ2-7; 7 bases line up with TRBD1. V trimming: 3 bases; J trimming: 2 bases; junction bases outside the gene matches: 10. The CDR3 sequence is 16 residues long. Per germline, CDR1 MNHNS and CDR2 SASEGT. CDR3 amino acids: CASSDPSRDSPYEQYF. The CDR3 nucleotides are TGTGCCAGCAGTGACCCATCCCGGGACAGTCCCTACGAGCAGTACTTC.

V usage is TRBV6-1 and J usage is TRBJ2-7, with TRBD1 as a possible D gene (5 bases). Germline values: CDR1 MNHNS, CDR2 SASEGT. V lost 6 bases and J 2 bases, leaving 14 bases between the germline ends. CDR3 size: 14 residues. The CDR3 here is CASRLDSQTYEQYF. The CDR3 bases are TGTGCCAGCAGGCTCGACAGCCAGACCTACGAGCAGTACTTC.

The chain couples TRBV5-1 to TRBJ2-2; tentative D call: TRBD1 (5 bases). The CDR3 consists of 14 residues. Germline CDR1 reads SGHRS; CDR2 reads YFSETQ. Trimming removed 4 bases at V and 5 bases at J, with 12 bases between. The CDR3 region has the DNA TGCGCCAGCAGCCAAACACAGGTGACCGGGGAGCTGTTTTTT. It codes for CASSQTQVTGELFF.

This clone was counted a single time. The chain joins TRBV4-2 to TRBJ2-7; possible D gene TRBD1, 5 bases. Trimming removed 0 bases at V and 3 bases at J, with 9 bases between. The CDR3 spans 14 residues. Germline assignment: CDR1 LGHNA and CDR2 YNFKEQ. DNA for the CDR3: TGTGCCAGCAGCCAAGATCCGACAGTCTACGAGCAGTACTTC. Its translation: CASSQDPTVYEQYF.

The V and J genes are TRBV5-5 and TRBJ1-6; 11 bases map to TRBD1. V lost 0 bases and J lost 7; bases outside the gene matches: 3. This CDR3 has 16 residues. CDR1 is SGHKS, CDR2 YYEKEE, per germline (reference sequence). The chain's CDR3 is CASSLGTGGRNSPLHF. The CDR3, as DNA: TGTGCCAGCAGCTTGGGGACAGGGGGCCGGAATTCACCCCTCCACTTT.

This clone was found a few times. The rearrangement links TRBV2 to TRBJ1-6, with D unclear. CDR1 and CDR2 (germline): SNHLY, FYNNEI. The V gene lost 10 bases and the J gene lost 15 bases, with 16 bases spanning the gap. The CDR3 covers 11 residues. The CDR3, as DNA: TGTGCCACCCAAGAGGAGTTCAGCCTCCACTTT. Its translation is CATQEEFSLHF.

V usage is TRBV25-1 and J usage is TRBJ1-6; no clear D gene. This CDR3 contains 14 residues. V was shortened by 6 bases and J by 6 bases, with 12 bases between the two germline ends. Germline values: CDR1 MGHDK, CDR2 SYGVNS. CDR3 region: CASRGGGGNSPLHF. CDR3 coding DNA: TGTGCCAGCAGGGGAGGTGGAGGTAATTCACCCCTCCACTTT.

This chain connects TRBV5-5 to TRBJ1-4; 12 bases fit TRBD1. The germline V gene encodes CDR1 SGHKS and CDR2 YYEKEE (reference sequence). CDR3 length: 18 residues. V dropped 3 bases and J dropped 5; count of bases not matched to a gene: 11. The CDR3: CASSSVPGQGALNEKLFF. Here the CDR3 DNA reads TGTGCCAGCAGCTCGGTCCCGGGACAGGGGGCTCTGAATGAAAAACTGTTTTTT.

CDR3: CASSPGPRTGGGYGYTF. The CDR3 nucleotides are TGTGCCAGCAGCCCTGGACCCCGGACAGGGGGCGGCTATGGCTACACCTTC. The chain recombines TRBV7-8 with TRBJ1-2, with TRBD1 matching over 11 bases. Germline V gene data show CDR1 as SGHVS and CDR2 as FQNEAQ. The CDR3 has 17 amino acids. V shed 5 bases and J 4 bases; nucleotides not matched to a gene: 12.

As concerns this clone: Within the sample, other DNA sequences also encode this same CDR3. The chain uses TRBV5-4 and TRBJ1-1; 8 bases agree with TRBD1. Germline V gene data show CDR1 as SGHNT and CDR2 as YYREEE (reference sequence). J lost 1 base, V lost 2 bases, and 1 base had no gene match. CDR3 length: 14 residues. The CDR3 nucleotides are TGTGCCAGCAGCTTAACAGGGGGGAACACTGAAGCTTTCTTT. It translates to CASSLTGGNTEAFF.

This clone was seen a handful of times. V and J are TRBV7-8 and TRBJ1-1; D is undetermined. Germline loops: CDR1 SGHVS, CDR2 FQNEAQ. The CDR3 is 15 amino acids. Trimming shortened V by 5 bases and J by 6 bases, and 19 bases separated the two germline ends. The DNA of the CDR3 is TGTGCCAGCAGCGGCCCTGGAGGCGGGTTTGCTGAAGCTTTCTTT. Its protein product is CASSGPGGGFAEAFF. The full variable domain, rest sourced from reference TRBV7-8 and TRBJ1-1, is GAGVSQSPRYKVAKRGQDVALRCDPISGHVSLFWYQQALGQGPEFLTYFQNEAQLDKSGLPSDRFFAERPEGSVSTLKIQRTQQEDSAVYLCASSGPGGGFAEAFFGQGTRLTVV.

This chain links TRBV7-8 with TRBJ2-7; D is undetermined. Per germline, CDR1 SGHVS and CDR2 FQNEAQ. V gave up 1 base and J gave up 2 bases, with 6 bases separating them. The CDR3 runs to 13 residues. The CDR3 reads CASSLGRAYEQYF. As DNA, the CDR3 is TGTGCCAGCAGCTTAGGGAGAGCCTACGAGCAGTACTTC.